This record looks at one TCR beta chain sequence and its context. A library of TCRbeta sequences, prepared with unique molecular identifiers, was generated. TCRdb processed the PCR reads anew with MiXCR; each CDR3 protein has one entry. The table includes 440,000 or so distinct CDR3 sequences, approximately 11% detected once. Trimming took 6 bases from V and 2 from J, leaving 15 bases between them. Germline CDR1 and CDR2: DFQATT and SNEGSKA (reference sequence). This CDR3 spans 14 amino acids. These data are taken from a study of T-cell reconstitution after alpha-beta-depleted transplantation in children.

This TCR derives from a human donor who donated a stem cell graft to a child with acute myeloid leukemia. The specimen comprised PBMCs from the stem cell graft donor, sampled from the stem cell graft. This chain connects TRBV20-1 to TRBJ2-3, with a tentative D call TRBD2 (7 bases). The CDR3 coding sequence is TGCAGTGCGCAACGGGGGGCTAACACAGATACGCAGTATTTT. It encodes CSAQRGANTDTQYF.